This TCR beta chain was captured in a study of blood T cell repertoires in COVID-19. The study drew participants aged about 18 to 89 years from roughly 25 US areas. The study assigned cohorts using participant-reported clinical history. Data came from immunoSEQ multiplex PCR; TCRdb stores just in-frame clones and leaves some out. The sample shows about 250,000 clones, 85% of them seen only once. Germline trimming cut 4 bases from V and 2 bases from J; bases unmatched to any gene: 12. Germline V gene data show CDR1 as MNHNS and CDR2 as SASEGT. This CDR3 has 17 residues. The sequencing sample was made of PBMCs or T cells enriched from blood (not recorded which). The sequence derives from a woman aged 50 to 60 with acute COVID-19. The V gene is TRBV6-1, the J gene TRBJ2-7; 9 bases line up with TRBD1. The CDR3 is CASSAHFRDRDPYEQYF. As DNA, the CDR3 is TGTGCCAGCAGTGCCCACTTCCGGGACAGGGATCCCTACGAGCAGTACTTC.